Listed here are 8 T cell receptor beta chains from one sample, sequenced in a study of T cells in Graves' hyperthyroidism and ophthalmopathy. Amplification yielded TCR beta CDR3 regions, with RNA transcripts as the source. The TCR CDR3 first-round RT-PCR relied on the HTBI primer set. TCRdb independently ran MiXCR on the multiplex PCR reads; one entry per CDR3 protein. The sample lists about 400,000 distinct CDR3 sequences, approximately 16% occurring once. The sequenced material came from blood. These receptors were obtained from a woman aged 60-75 years with Graves' ophthalmopathy.

This clonotype appeared many times. This rearrangement joins TRBV28 to TRBJ1-5, with D uncertain. The CDR3 is 14 residues long. V was trimmed by 4 bases and J by 2 bases, leaving 9 bases between them. Germline V lookup: CDR1 MDHEN, CDR2 SYDVKM. This chain's CDR3 is CASSSSIGNQPQHF. In DNA form, the CDR3 reads TGTGCCAGCAGTTCGTCTATCGGCAATCAGCCCCAGCATTTT.

Concerning this clonotype itself: Its ends do not fully match the called genes, so a read error is possible. This chain uses TRBV6-9 with TRBJ1-2, with 11 bases that match TRBD1. The germline gives CDR1 MNHGY, CDR2 SVAAGI. The CDR3 loop spans 14 amino acids. CDR3 sequence reads: CAGSFGQGAWGYTF. CDR3 in DNA: TGTGCCGGCAGTTTCGGACAGGGGGCCTGGGGCTACACCTTC.

The rearrangement uses TRBV25-1 and TRBJ1-1; the D is unclear. CDR1 is MGHDK, CDR2 SYGVNS, per germline. Trimming removed 6 bases from V and 2 bases from J, with 10 bases in between. The CDR3 totals 13 residues. The CDR3 spells CASRLKVNTEAFF. The CDR3, as DNA: TGTGCCAGCAGGTTAAAAGTAAACACTGAAGCTTTCTTT.

This clonotype was found many times. This sequence joins TRBV5-1 and TRBJ2-1; TRBD2 matches 11 bases. V was pared by 3 bases and J by 0 bases, with 2 bases of the junction left unmatched. Germline V gene data show CDR1 as SGHRS and CDR2 as YFSETQ. The CDR3 has 16 residues. The CDR3 bases are TGCGCCAGCAGCTCGACTAGCGGGATCTCCTACAATGAGCAGTTCTTC. Amino acids: CASSSTSGISYNEQFF. The full variable domain, its missing parts supplied by reference TRBV5-1 and TRBJ2-1, is KAGVTQTPRYLIKTRGQQVTLSCSPISGHRSVSWYQQTPGQGLQFLFEYFSETQRNKGNFPGRFSGRQFSNSRSEMNVSTLELGDSALYLCASSSTSGISYNEQFFGPGTRLTVL.

This clonotype was counted ten times or more. The genes are TRBV30 and TRBJ1-1; D is unresolved. Germline CDR1 reads GTSNPN; CDR2 reads SVGIG (reference sequence). The CDR3 length is 13 residues. The V end was cut by 3 bases, the J end by 0 bases, with 8 bases between. The chain's CDR3 is CAWSAHMNTEAFF. CDR3 in DNA: TGTGCCTGGAGCGCCCACATGAACACTGAAGCTTTCTTT. The variable domain in full, with the rest retrieved from reference TRBV30 and TRBJ1-1, is SQTIHQWPATLVQPVGSPLSLECTVEGTSNPNLYWYRQAAGRGLQLLFYSVGIGQISSEVPQNLSASRPQDRQFILSSKKLLLSDSGFYLCAWSAHMNTEAFFGQGTRLTVV.

This clonotype has only a few counts. The chain recombines TRBV27 with TRBJ2-7, with TRBD2 matching over 12 bases. Germline V gene lookup returns CDR1 MNHEY and CDR2 SMNVEV (reference sequence). Trimming took 2 bases from V and 9 from J; bases not matched to a gene: 11. CDR3 length: 16 amino acids. In DNA, the CDR3 is TGTGCCAGCAGTTTAGGGGACTGGACTAGCGGGAAGGTGCAGTACTTC. Amino acid sequence: CASSLGDWTSGKVQYF.

This clonotype has a count of ten or more. V gene TRBV20-1 combines with J gene TRBJ2-4; D call uncertain. Trimming stripped 5 bases from V and 8 bases from J, with 10 bases between. CDR1 and CDR2 from the germline V gene are DFQATT and SNEGSKA (reference sequence). The CDR3 consists of 11 residues. The CDR3 sequence: CSAPRLDIQYF. For the CDR3, the DNA is TGCAGTGCTCCTAGACTTGACATTCAGTACTTC.

This clonotype was picked up a small number of times. The V gene is TRBV6-6, the J gene TRBJ2-3, with TRBD2 identical over 7 bases. The CDR3 sequence is 15 residues long. Germline lookup yields CDR1 MNHNY and CDR2 SVGAGI (reference sequence). Unmatched junction bases numbered 7, after V lost 1 base and J lost 6 bases. The CDR3 spells CASSYWGGGKDTQYF. The CDR3 coding sequence is TGTGCCAGCAGTTACTGGGGGGGAGGGAAGGATACGCAGTATTTT.